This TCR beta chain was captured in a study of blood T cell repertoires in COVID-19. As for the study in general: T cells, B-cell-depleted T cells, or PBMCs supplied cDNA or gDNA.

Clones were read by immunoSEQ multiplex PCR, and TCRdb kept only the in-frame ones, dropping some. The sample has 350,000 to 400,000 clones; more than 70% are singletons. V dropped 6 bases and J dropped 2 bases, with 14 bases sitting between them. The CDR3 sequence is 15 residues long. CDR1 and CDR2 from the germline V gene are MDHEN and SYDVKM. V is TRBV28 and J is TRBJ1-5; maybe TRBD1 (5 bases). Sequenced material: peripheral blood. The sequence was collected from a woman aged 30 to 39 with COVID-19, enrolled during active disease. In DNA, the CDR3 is TGTGCCAGCAGGGACGGGGGATTGGGCAATCAGCCCCAGCATTTT. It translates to CASRDGGLGNQPQHF.